Given below is one TCR beta chain in context. This sample is part of a study of cytomegalovirus exposure and HLA in healthy donors. Per germline, CDR1 GTSNPN and CDR2 SVGIG (reference sequence). Trimming stripped 7 bases from V and 1 base from J, with 10 bases between. The CDR3 covers 13 residues. The primer mix had 60 Vbeta and 13 Jbeta primers. The repertoire was sequenced with immunoSEQ multiplex PCR; TCRdb's copy has only in-frame clones and lacks some. Of 100,000 to 150,000 clones in the sample, 65% to 90% were seen once. V is TRBV30 and J is TRBJ2-2; D may be TRBD1 (5 bases). The sequence was collected from a man younger than 35 in good health and CMV-seronegative. Sequences were obtained from PBMCs. In nucleotides, the CDR3 is TGTGCCTCTAAGGACAAGAACACCGGGGAGCTGTTTTTT. Its translation is CASKDKNTGELFF.